The subject of this entry is one T cell receptor beta chain. Its specific antigen is unknown. There are no base qualities to consult, and no much larger clone falls within one base. The T-cell fraction in tumor and uninvolved lung tissue was obtained from TCR sequencing using the immunoSEQ assay. Per the source publication's procedure: For survival analysis, patients were split into high (upper tertile) and low (lower two tertiles) T-cell fraction groups and compared by log-rank test. A signed-rank test was used to test differences in T-cell fraction between paired tumor and uninvolved lung samples. TCRdb provides this immuneACCESS table in a form limited to in-frame rearrangements. Some clones are lacking; in checked studies, under half of them reflect an unresolved V gene, and why the rest are absent is not known. V, J and clone size are taken as reported in that table, and D and trimming were inferred from the DNA itself. The sample table shows 12,000 or so clones, and around 79% are seen once. Of the sample, approximately 12% falls within the top ten clones.

The first patient joined ICON in early 2016, and enrollment wrapped up when the last patient was enrolled in late 2018. From a subcohort of about 80 patients, fresh tumor and matched uninvolved tissue were collected for in-depth immune analyses, including TCR sequencing. DNA for TCR sequencing was isolated from bulk tissue, and no cell sorting was done. This specimen belongs to a study of tumor-infiltrating lymphocytes in localized non-small cell lung cancer (dated by TCRdb to the early 2020s). At the level of the whole study: The cohort covered several histologies, both smokers and never-smokers, and patients whose samples were collected after neoadjuvant chemotherapy. For roughly 55 patients, immunoSEQ T-cell fraction was compared between paired tumor and uninvolved lung. Resected tumor tissue and uninvolved lung tissue described as non-adjacent to the tumor were contributed by each patient, with both tissues obtained from the same patient. In total, the ICON cohort was made up of 150 or so surgical patients who had localized non-small cell lung cancer and whose tumors were resected. TCR sequencing was one of several integrated assays, alongside flow cytometry, multiplex immunofluorescence, RNA-seq, exome sequencing and proteomics, applied to the same patients.

Deletion took 1 base off V and 3 bases off J, with a span of 7 bases between the germline ends. The CDR1 and CDR2 encoded by the germline V gene are SGHTA and FQGTGA. Inclusive of the bounding cysteine and phenylalanine, the CDR3 is 13 residues long. The CDR3 DNA has 39 bases and is translated from base 1. On the study overall, not on this receptor specifically: Because assay coverage varied across patients depending on available tissue quantity, TCR sequencing was performed for only a subset of the cohort. Because different pieces of the same tissue were used for different assays, technical variation could not be separated from intratumor heterogeneity. Recurrence-free survival showed no association with tumor T-cell fraction from TCR sequencing (p = 0.61). No difference in TCR-derived T-cell fraction was observed between the flow cytometry-defined immunotypes IM1 (good prognosis) and IM2 (poor prognosis). Consistent with immunofluorescence CD3 counts, TCRbeta sequencing supported greater T cell infiltration in tumors than in uninvolved lung tissue.

The rearranged segments are TRBV7-3 and TRBJ2-7; the D gene assignment is ambiguous. Material for sequencing was lung tumor tissue. The TCR originated in a human donor with non-small cell lung cancer. The CDR3 in this case is CASSLNRDYEQYF. The DNA sequence is TGTGCCAGCAGCTTAAATAGAGACTACGAGCAGTACTTC.